The sequence of this TCR beta chain was determined in a study of tumor-infiltrating lymphocytes in primary liver carcinoma. Across the study: Ages ranged from 30 to 69, with HCC or mixed HCC-cholangiocarcinoma. Stage T1-T3 N0M0 and a size of roughly 4 to 10 cm characterized the tumors.

Total RNA amounting to approximately 460 ng was the source from which TCR beta cDNA was made with a constant-region primer. Libraries covering TCR beta were generated through three nested multiplex PCR rounds (using a slightly modified ARM-PCR). TRBV1-TRBV30 forward and Cbeta reverse primers drove the first two roughly 10-cycle rounds. In TCRdb, the multiplex PCR reads were re-called with MiXCR into one record per CDR3 protein. The table lists just under 45,000 distinct CDR3 sequences, about 73% of them singletons, with approximately 20% in the top ten. Bulk tissue was left unsorted, and RNA and DNA were co-extracted from around 18-30 mg of it. Among the patients, all had chronic HBV infection and none had been treated. This CDR3 region has 13 residues. Germline lookup yields CDR1 SQVTM and CDR2 ANQGSEA. A remark on this clonotype: The junction and the germline gene differ at one end; a read error may be behind it.

This receptor was taken from a middle-aged man with primary liver carcinoma and hepatitis B virus infection. The chain joins TRBV29-1 to TRBJ1-5; tentative D call: TRBD1 (6 bases). The sequenced material came from liver tumor tissue from sampling region 2. The subset denotes: tumor region T2, inferior pole. The CDR3 sequence: CSAGGGANQSQHF. The CDR3 DNA is TGCAGTGCCGGAGGGGGAGCGAATCAGTCCCAGCACTTT.